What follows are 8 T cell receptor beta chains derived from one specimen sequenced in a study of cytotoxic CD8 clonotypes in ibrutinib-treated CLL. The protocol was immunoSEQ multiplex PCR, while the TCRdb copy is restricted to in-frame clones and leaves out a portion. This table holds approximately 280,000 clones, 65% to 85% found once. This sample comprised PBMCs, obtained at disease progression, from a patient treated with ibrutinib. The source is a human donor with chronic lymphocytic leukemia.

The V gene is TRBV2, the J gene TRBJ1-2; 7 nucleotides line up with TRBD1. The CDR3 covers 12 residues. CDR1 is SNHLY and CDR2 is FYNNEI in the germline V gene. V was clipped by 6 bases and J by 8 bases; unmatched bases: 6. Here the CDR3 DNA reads TGTGCCAGCAGGCCCCAGGGGGGAGGCTACACCTTC. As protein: CASRPQGGGYTF.

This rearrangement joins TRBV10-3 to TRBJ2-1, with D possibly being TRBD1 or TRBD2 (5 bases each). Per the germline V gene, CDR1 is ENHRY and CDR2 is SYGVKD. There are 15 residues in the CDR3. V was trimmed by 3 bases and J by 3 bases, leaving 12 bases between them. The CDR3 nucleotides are TGTGCCATCAGTGATTCGGGGACCTTCTACAATGAGCAGTTCTTC. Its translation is CAISDSGTFYNEQFF.

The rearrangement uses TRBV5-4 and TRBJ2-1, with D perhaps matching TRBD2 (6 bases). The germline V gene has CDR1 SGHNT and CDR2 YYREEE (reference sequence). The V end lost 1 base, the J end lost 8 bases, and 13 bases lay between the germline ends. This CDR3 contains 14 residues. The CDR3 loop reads CASSLWRRGDEQFF. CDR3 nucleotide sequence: TGTGCCAGCAGCTTGTGGCGTCGCGGGGATGAGCAGTTCTTC.

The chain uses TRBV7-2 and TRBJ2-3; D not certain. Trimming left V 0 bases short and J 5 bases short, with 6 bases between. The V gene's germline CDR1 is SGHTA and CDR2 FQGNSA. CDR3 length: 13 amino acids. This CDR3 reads CASSLALEDTQYF. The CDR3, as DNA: TGTGCCAGCAGCTTAGCGTTGGAAGATACGCAGTATTTT.

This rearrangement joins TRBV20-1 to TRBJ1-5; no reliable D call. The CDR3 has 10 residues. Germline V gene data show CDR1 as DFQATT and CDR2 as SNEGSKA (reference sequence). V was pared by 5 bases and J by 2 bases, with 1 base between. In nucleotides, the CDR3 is TGCAGTGCTGGCAATCAGCCCCAGCATTTT. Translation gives CSAGNQPQHF.

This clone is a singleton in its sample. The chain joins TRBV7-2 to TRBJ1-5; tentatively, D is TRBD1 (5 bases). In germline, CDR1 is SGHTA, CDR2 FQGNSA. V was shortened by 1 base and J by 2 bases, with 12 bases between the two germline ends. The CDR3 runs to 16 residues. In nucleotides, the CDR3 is TGTGCCAGCAGCTTAGAGGAGGGGCTCGGCAATCAGCCCCAGCATTTT. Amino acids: CASSLEEGLGNQPQHF.

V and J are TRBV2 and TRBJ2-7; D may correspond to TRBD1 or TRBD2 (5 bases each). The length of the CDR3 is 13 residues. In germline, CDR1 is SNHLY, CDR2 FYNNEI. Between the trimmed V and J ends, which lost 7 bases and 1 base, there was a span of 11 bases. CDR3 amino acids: CASKQGRSYEQYF. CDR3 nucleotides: TGTGCCAGCAAGCAGGGACGTTCCTACGAGCAGTACTTC.

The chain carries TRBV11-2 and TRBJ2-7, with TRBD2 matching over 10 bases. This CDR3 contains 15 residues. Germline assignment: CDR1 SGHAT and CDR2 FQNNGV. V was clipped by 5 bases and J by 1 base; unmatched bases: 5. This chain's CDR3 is CASSPLAGVSYEQYF. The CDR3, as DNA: TGTGCCAGCAGCCCTCTAGCGGGGGTTTCCTACGAGCAGTACTTC.